The subject of this entry is one T cell receptor beta chain. The antigen remains unidentified. This entry is derived from a study of PD-L1 blockade in urothelial cancer. Overall study: Per blood sample, T cells had a median of roughly 150,000.

Time point specified: pretreatment peripheral blood. Patients in the study were battling locally advanced or metastatic urothelial carcinoma. Whole-study findings and limits: By 3 weeks, tumor-associated blood clones had expanded more in durable-benefit patients.

V shed 6 bases, J shed 2 bases, and the junction held 6 bases outside the gene matches. The germline V gene has CDR1 SGHAT and CDR2 FQNNGV. The length of the CDR3 is 15 residues. The investigators introduced synthetic TCR analog templates into each PCR as spikes. Generated by immunoSEQ multiplex PCR, the TCRdb table keeps only in-frame clones and is missing some. In the table there are tens of thousands of clones, around 79% of which are singletons. The sequence came from a man aged 65 to 85 with urothelial cancer. The rearrangement uses TRBV11-2 and TRBJ2-3; 9 bases agree with TRBD1. The starting material was PBMCs, obtained around atezolizumab (anti-PD-L1) treatment. The CDR3 DNA reads as TGTGCCAGCAGTTACCGGACAGGGGACACAGATACGCAGTATTTT. Amino acid sequence: CASSYRTGDTDTQYF.